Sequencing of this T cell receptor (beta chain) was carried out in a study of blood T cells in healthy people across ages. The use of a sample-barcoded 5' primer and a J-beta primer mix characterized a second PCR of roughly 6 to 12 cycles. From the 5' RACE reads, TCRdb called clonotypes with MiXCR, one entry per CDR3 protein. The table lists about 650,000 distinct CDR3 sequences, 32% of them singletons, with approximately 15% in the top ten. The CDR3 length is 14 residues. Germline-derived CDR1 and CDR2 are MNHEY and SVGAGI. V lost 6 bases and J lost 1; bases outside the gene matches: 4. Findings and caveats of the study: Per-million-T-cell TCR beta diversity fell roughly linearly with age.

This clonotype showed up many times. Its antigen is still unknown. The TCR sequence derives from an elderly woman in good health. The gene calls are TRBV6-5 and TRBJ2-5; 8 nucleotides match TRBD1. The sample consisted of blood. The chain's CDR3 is CASRRQGTQETQYF. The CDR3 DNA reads TGTGCCAGCAGGAGACAGGGGACCCAAGAGACCCAGTACTTC.